The sequence of this TCR beta chain was determined in a study of blood T cell repertoires in COVID-19. At the level of the study: From the United States, Italy and Spain came samples of acute and convalescent COVID-19. PBMCs, B-cell-depleted T cells, or T cells were the source of the cDNA or gDNA that made up the material.

In the original analysis: Estimates of nucleated cell counts were drawn from the amplification of reference gene primers. Generated by immunoSEQ multiplex PCR, the TCRdb table keeps only in-frame clones and is missing some. The DNA was the basis for D and trimming; V, J and clone size are from that table. Of some 300,000 clones listed, just under 90% were seen once; the top ten hold 6.3%. Followed over time, Seattle patients had been enrolled while infection was active. With 4 bases removed from V and 6 bases from J, the gap between germline ends came to 24 bases. The CDR3 length is 17 residues. Germline CDR1 SGHNT, CDR2 YENEEA.

The specimen sequenced was peripheral blood. This clonotype was sampled from a woman aged 45-65 years with COVID-19, enrolled during active disease. The genes are TRBV11-3 and TRBJ2-5; TRBD2 might be the D (7 bases). In DNA form, the CDR3 reads TGTGCCAGCAGCTGGGGGCAGAGGGGGAGGGCCGGGAAGACCCAGTACTTC. As protein: CASSWGQRGRAGKTQYF.